This entry lists 13 T cell receptor beta chains sequenced from one sample in a study of T cells in localized non-small cell lung cancer. Method: immunoSEQ multiplex PCR; TCRdb's copy keeps in-frame clones and lacks some. The sample contains roughly 23,000 clones, roughly nine tenths of which appear only once. The sample consisted of peripheral blood, taken before any cancer treatment. The receptors were sampled from a male donor aged 60 or over with stage I lung adenocarcinoma.

V usage is TRBV11-2 and J usage is TRBJ1-1; no clear D gene. The germline CDR1 and CDR2 sequences are SGHAT and FQNNGV. V was clipped by 3 bases and J by 10 bases, with 21 bases between them. The CDR3 has 15 residues. CDR3 in DNA: TGTGCCAGCAGCTTCGGGCCATCCGGGTTAATAAGAGCTTTCTTT. It is translated as CASSFGPSGLIRAFF. The variable domain in full, with the rest retrieved from reference TRBV11-2 and TRBJ1-1, is EAGVAQSPRYKIIEKRQSVAFWCNPISGHATLYWYQQILGQGPKLLIQFQNNGVVDDSQLPKDRFSAERLKGVDSTLKIQPAKLEDSAVYLCASSFGPSGLIRAFFGQGTRLTVV.

This chain links TRBV28 with TRBJ1-5; tentatively, D is TRBD1 (6 bases). Germline V gene lookup returns CDR1 MDHEN and CDR2 SYDVKM. This CDR3 is 14 amino acids long. Trimming took 7 bases from V and 7 from J, leaving 17 bases between them. CDR3 sequence reads: CASTPGGAGQPQHF. The CDR3 DNA sequence: TGTGCCAGCACCCCGGGGGGGGCGGGACAGCCCCAGCATTTT.

The rearrangement joins TRBV2 to TRBJ1-2; unclear D gene. CDR3 length: 14 amino acids. The V gene lost 3 bases and the J gene lost 7 bases, with 15 bases spanning the gap. Germline assignment: CDR1 SNHLY and CDR2 FYNNEI. The CDR3 region has the DNA TGTGCCAGCAGTGATGTTACAGACTCGGGTGGCTACACCTTC. Its translation: CASSDVTDSGGYTF. Filled out from reference TRBV2 and TRBJ1-2, the complete variable domain reads EPEVTQTPSHQVTQMGQEVILRCVPISNHLYFYWYRQILGQKVEFLVSFYNNEISEKSEIFDDQFSVERPDGSNFTLKIRSTKLEDSAMYFCASSDVTDSGGYTFGSGTRLTVV.

The J gene is TRBJ2-6, the V gene TRBV11-2; D gene uncertain. Per germline, CDR1 SGHAT and CDR2 FQNNGV. With 4 bases removed from V and 3 bases from J, the gap between germline ends came to 10 bases. The CDR3 sequence is 15 residues long. CDR3 coding DNA: TGTGCCAGCAGCTCCCCGGGTGGTGGGGCCAACGTCCTGACTTTC. Its protein product is CASSSPGGGANVLTF.

The V call is TRBV2, the J call TRBJ2-2; D possibly corresponds to TRBD1 (5 bases). Germline V gene data show CDR1 as SNHLY and CDR2 as FYNNEI. CDR3 length equals 13 residues. V lost 6 bases, J lost 4 bases, and 9 bases lay in between. CDR3 bases: TGTGCCAGCAGACCTGACAGCACCGGGGAGCTGTTTTTT. Protein: CASRPDSTGELFF.

This clone is a singleton in its sample. V usage is TRBV14 and J usage is TRBJ2-1; no definite D call. The V end was cut by 5 bases, the J end by 6 bases, with 17 bases between. Per germline, CDR1 SGHDN and CDR2 FVKESK. The CDR3 totals 15 residues. In nucleotides, the CDR3 is TGTGCCAGCAGCAGTCTAACGTCTTTTTTCAATGAGCAGTTCTTC. As protein: CASSSLTSFFNEQFF.

V is TRBV2 and J is TRBJ1-2; possibly TRBD1 for D (6 bases). This CDR3 spans 14 amino acids. Trimming removed 3 bases from V and 5 bases from J, with 13 bases in between. Germline lookup yields CDR1 SNHLY and CDR2 FYNNEI. CDR3 protein: CASSDVDRLYGYTF. DNA for the CDR3: TGTGCCAGCAGTGATGTCGACAGGCTATATGGCTACACCTTC. Full variable domain (rest looked up from reference TRBV2 and TRBJ1-2): EPEVTQTPSHQVTQMGQEVILRCVPISNHLYFYWYRQILGQKVEFLVSFYNNEISEKSEIFDDQFSVERPDGSNFTLKIRSTKLEDSAMYFCASSDVDRLYGYTFGSGTRLTVV.

Worth noting for this clone: This CDR3 is also generated by other DNA sequences in the sample. This sequence joins TRBV11-2 and TRBJ1-2; TRBD1 might be the D (5 bases). This CDR3 spans 17 amino acids. Germline lookup yields CDR1 SGHAT and CDR2 FQNNGV. V lost 0 bases and J 4 bases, leaving 18 bases between the germline ends. CDR3 in amino acids: CASSLDQGGTERYGYTF. CDR3 in DNA: TGTGCCAGCAGCTTAGATCAAGGCGGGACGGAGCGCTATGGCTACACCTTC.

The chain has TRBV7-3 and TRBJ2-2; D assignment may be TRBD1 or TRBD2 (6 bases each). This CDR3 contains 16 residues. V shed 1 base and J shed 2 bases, with 11 bases lying between them. Germline V gives CDR1 SGHTA, CDR2 FQGTGA. CDR3 sequence reads: CASSLSGTPNTGELFF. DNA of the CDR3: TGTGCCAGCAGCTTAAGCGGGACACCTAACACCGGGGAGCTGTTTTTT.

The CDR3 DNA is TGTGCCAGCAGCCCACAGGGGGCGCTAGAAAAACTGTTTTTT. Encoded protein: CASSPQGALEKLFF. The chain joins TRBV27 to TRBJ1-4, with 9 bases identical to TRBD1. The CDR3 has 14 residues. Germline assignment: CDR1 MNHEY and CDR2 SMNVEV (reference sequence). V was clipped by 6 bases and J by 8 bases; unmatched bases: 7.

The chain is built from TRBV11-3 and TRBJ2-3, with D perhaps TRBD2 (6 bases). Germline CDR1 and CDR2: SGHNT and YENEEA. The length of the CDR3 is 17 residues. V was trimmed by 2 bases and J by 2 bases, leaving 17 bases between them. CDR3: CASSLHVSGFDTDTQYF. Here the CDR3 DNA reads TGTGCCAGCAGCTTACACGTAAGCGGGTTCGACACAGATACGCAGTATTTT.

V and J are TRBV5-1 and TRBJ1-1; D uncertain. In germline, CDR1 is SGHRS, CDR2 YFSETQ. Trimming removed 2 bases from V and 6 bases from J, with 14 bases in between. The CDR3 covers 14 residues. The CDR3 coding sequence is TGCGCCAGCAGCTTTACAAGAGATTCGGCTGAAGCTTTCTTT. This encodes CASSFTRDSAEAFF.

The V call is TRBV19, the J call TRBJ1-2; 7 bases line up with TRBD1. V shed 3 bases, J shed 3 bases, and the junction held 7 bases outside the gene matches. Germline CDR1 is LNHDA and CDR2 is SQIVND (reference sequence). This CDR3 spans 15 amino acids. The CDR3 region is CASSINSDRHYGYTF. CDR3 in DNA: TGTGCCAGTAGTATTAATTCGGACAGGCACTATGGCTACACCTTC.